This T cell receptor beta chain comes out of a study of radiotherapy plus CTLA-4 blockade in lung cancer. Study information: Among enrolled patients, roughly 18% responded and roughly 30% achieved disease control. Whole-study results and caveats: In blood, tumor-derived TCR clones expanded after radiotherapy plus ipilimumab. Per reports, early blood T cell clone dynamics, plus interferon-beta, forecast response most strongly.

This CDR3 comprises 14 residues. V was clipped by 3 bases and J by 5 bases, with 13 bases between them. From germline, CDR1 is WNHNN and CDR2 SYGVQD (reference sequence). As concerns this clone: Its antigen is undetermined.

People whose metastatic non-small-cell lung cancer was chemo-refractory got focal radiation along with CTLA-4 blockade by ipilimumab. The data were produced by immunoSEQ multiplex PCR, yet TCRdb's version contains in-frame clones alone and is incomplete. Of approximately 100,000 clones listed, about 84% are singletons. The TCR was taken from a human donor with non-small cell lung cancer that progressed on radiotherapy plus ipilimumab. Some clones in this sample may be carry-over from other donors' samples. The source material was peripheral blood, sampled from a patient treated with radiotherapy plus ipilimumab. The rearrangement joins TRBV10-1 to TRBJ1-1; D may be TRBD1 (5 bases). The CDR3 region is CASSENTRETEAFF. The CDR3 region has the DNA TGCGCCAGCAGTGAAAACACCAGGGAAACTGAAGCTTTCTTT.